Presented here are 17 T cell receptor beta chains from one specimen sequenced in a study of shared clonotypes between healthy human individuals. Clones were read by immunoSEQ multiplex PCR, and TCRdb kept only the in-frame ones, dropping some. There are 1.5 million to 2.5 million clones in the sample; roughly 94% occur only once, and roughly 1.2% lies in the top ten. CD45RO-negative cells were positively selected for CCR7, leaving out terminally differentiated effector memory CD45RA+ cells. The sequenced sample consisted of naive CD8+ T cells sorted from blood. These receptors were obtained from a man aged 18 to 29 in good health.

The chain uses TRBV6-1 and TRBJ2-1, with 8 bases that match TRBD2. Looked up from germline, CDR1 is MNHNS and CDR2 is SASEGT. The CDR3 contains 14 residues. Trimming cost V 3 bases and J 8 bases; bases outside gene matches: 6. DNA for the CDR3: TGTGCCAGCAGTGAGTACAGCGGGAGTGATGAGCAGTTCTTC. Encoded protein: CASSEYSGSDEQFF.

The chain recombines TRBV13 with TRBJ2-3, with D hard to call. V gave up 5 bases and J gave up 0 bases, with 12 bases separating them. From germline, CDR1 is PRHDT and CDR2 FYEKMQ (reference sequence). This CDR3 has 15 residues. The CDR3 sequence: CASSPGRPSTDTQYF. The CDR3 DNA reads TGTGCCAGCAGCCCCGGGCGACCTAGCACAGATACGCAGTATTTT.

This chain uses TRBV15 with TRBJ2-5, with D possibly TRBD1 on 6 matching bases. Trimming pared 3 bases from V and 2 bases from J, leaving 13 bases between. The CDR3 sequence is 15 residues long. Per germline, CDR1 LNHNV and CDR2 YYDKDF (reference sequence). The CDR3 DNA reads as TGTGCCACCAGCAGCACAGGGTTGGGGCAAGAGACCCAGTACTTC. This sequence encodes CATSSTGLGQETQYF.

The genes are TRBV11-2 and TRBJ2-7; TRBD2 agrees at 9 bases. Per germline, CDR1 SGHAT and CDR2 FQNNGV. The CDR3 has 18 amino acids. Germline trimming cut 1 base from V and 4 bases from J; bases unmatched to any gene: 14. CDR3 sequence reads: CASSLGPSGMIGPYEQYF. The CDR3 DNA reads TGTGCCAGCAGCTTAGGGCCTAGCGGGATGATCGGACCATACGAGCAGTACTTC.

The V and J genes are TRBV6-1 and TRBJ1-6; D ambiguous. The germline V and J ends were trimmed by 5 bases and 0 bases, with 5 bases remaining between them. The germline V gene has CDR1 MNHNS and CDR2 SASEGT. The CDR3 spans 14 residues. Here the CDR3 DNA reads TGTGCCAGCAGTAGCAGCTCCTATAATTCACCCCTCCACTTT. This sequence encodes CASSSSSYNSPLHF.

The gene calls are TRBV4-1 and TRBJ2-7; TRBD2 aligns across 8 bases. V shed 1 base and J 3 bases; nucleotides not matched to a gene: 14. Germline V gene sequence: CDR1 MGHRA, CDR2 YSYEKL. The CDR3 consists of 18 residues. DNA of the CDR3: TGCGCCAGCAGCCAAGCTGGGACTAGTTCGGGTTCCCACTACGAGCAGTACTTC. Its translation is CASSQAGTSSGSHYEQYF.

This clone was seen just once. The genes are TRBV7-9 and TRBJ1-2; a weak D match, TRBD1 (5 bases). The length of the CDR3 is 15 residues. From germline, CDR1 is SEHNR and CDR2 FQNEAQ (reference sequence). V lost 5 bases, J lost 8 bases, and 21 bases lay in between. The CDR3 DNA reads as TGTGCCAGCAGCCACCCTTTGGAGGGGTATGAAGGCTACACCTTC. Translating gives CASSHPLEGYEGYTF.

This chain joins TRBV7-9 and TRBJ2-3; 9 positions match TRBD2. CDR1 and CDR2 from the germline V gene are SEHNR and FQNEAQ (reference sequence). The CDR3 extends over 19 amino acids. With V trimmed by 4 bases and J by 0 bases, 14 bases remained unmatched. The CDR3 protein is CASSSSVLSGGRSTDTQYF. The CDR3 nucleotides read TGTGCCAGCAGCTCCTCCGTTCTAAGCGGGGGGAGGAGCACAGATACGCAGTATTTT.

With regard to this clone: In the same sample, other DNA sequences code for this CDR3. The chain uses TRBV7-2 and TRBJ2-7; TRBD2 matches at 9 bases. The V segment lost 3 bases and the J segment 2 bases; nucleotides outside the gene matches: 2. Germline loops: CDR1 SGHTA, CDR2 FQGNSA. CDR3 length equals 14 residues. The CDR3 DNA follows: TGTGCCAGCAGCTTGACTAGCGGCACCTACGAGCAGTACTTC. Protein product: CASSLTSGTYEQYF. Filled out from reference TRBV7-2 and TRBJ2-7, the complete variable domain reads GAGVSQSPSNKVTEKGKDVELRCDPISGHTALYWYRQSLGQGLEFLIYFQGNSAPDKSGLPSDRFSAERTGGSVSTLTIQRTQQEDSAVYLCASSLTSGTYEQYFGPGTRLTVT.

The rearrangement joins TRBV27 to TRBJ2-2, with D perhaps TRBD1 (6 bases). CDR3 length equals 17 residues. Trimming stripped 1 base from V and 2 bases from J, with 14 bases between. CDR1 MNHEY and CDR2 SMNVEV come from the germline V gene (reference sequence). The CDR3 nucleotides are TGTGCCAGCAGTTTATTAGGGCAGGGGACAAACACCGGGGAGCTGTTTTTT. This encodes CASSLLGQGTNTGELFF.

This chain uses TRBV6-1 with TRBJ2-7; D is perhaps TRBD1 (5 bases). The CDR3 totals 15 residues. Germline CDR1 reads MNHNS; CDR2 reads SASEGT. V was trimmed by 2 bases and J by 2 bases, leaving 13 bases between them. The CDR3 DNA reads TGTGCCAGCAGTGAATTCACAGGAATAGCCTACGAGCAGTACTTC. Translated, it gives CASSEFTGIAYEQYF.

V usage is TRBV5-1 and J usage is TRBJ2-3; D ambiguous. Trimming stripped 5 bases from V and 4 bases from J, with 8 bases between. Germline V gene data show CDR1 as SGHRS and CDR2 as YFSETQ. The CDR3 extends over 12 amino acids. The CDR3: CASSPFSDTQYF. CDR3 nucleotides: TGCGCCAGCAGTCCATTCTCAGATACGCAGTATTTT.

The J gene is TRBJ2-1, the V gene TRBV4-1; the D gene could be TRBD1 or TRBD2 (5 bases each). This CDR3 is 15 amino acids long. Between the trimmed V and J ends, which lost 1 base and 4 bases, there was a span of 11 bases. Germline V gene lookup returns CDR1 MGHRA and CDR2 YSYEKL. The CDR3 bases are TGCGCCAGCAGCCAAGGGGGGATAGAATACAATGAGCAGTTCTTC. Translating it yields CASSQGGIEYNEQFF.

The J gene is TRBJ2-1, the V gene TRBV10-2, with TRBD2 as a possible D gene (5 bases). The CDR3 has 15 amino acids. Looked up from germline, CDR1 is WSHSY and CDR2 is SAAADI. V was cut by 6 bases and J by 5 bases, with 17 bases left in between. CDR3 sequence reads: CASSYGLNPNNEQFF. Here the CDR3 DNA reads TGCGCCAGCAGCTACGGACTGAATCCGAACAATGAGCAGTTCTTC.

The genes are TRBV19 and TRBJ1-1; weak D call: TRBD1 (6 bases). Trimming pared 5 bases from V and 6 bases from J, leaving 10 bases between. The CDR3 runs to 12 residues. The germline CDR1 and CDR2 sequences are LNHDA and SQIVND (reference sequence). The CDR3 DNA is TGTGCCAGTAGTGCTGGACAGTCTGAAGCTTTCTTT. Amino acid sequence: CASSAGQSEAFF.

CDR3 residues: CASSELGRMNTEAFF. DNA for the CDR3: TGTGCCAGCAGCGAGTTGGGACGGATGAACACTGAAGCTTTCTTT. The genes are TRBV9 and TRBJ1-1, with D maybe TRBD1 (5 bases). Per the germline V gene, CDR1 is SGDLS and CDR2 is YYNGEE. Trimming removed 3 bases at V and 0 bases at J, with 12 bases between. CDR3 size: 15 residues. Supplemented by reference TRBV9 and TRBJ1-1, the full variable domain reads DSGVTQTPKHLITATGQRVTLRCSPRSGDLSVYWYQQSLDQGLQFLIQYYNGEERAKGNILERFSAQQFPDLHSELNLSSLELGDSALYFCASSELGRMNTEAFFGQGTRLTVV.

The chain couples TRBV5-4 to TRBJ2-5, with 9 bases that match TRBD1. V lost 3 bases, J lost 3 bases, and 0 bases stayed unmatched. CDR1 and CDR2 from the germline V gene are SGHNT and YYREEE (reference sequence). The CDR3 loop spans 13 amino acids. The CDR3 sequence: CASSWTGEETQYF. The CDR3 nucleotides are TGTGCCAGCAGCTGGACAGGGGAAGAGACCCAGTACTTC.